The next 10 T cell receptor beta chains were all read from a single sample in a study of shared T cell receptors in the human thymus. TCRdb keeps only in-frame clones here, not all; method: immunoSEQ multiplex PCR. The table has 500,000 to 550,000 clones, 75% to 85% seen once. The sample was also reused in another study, on human thymus T cells.

The specimen sequenced was thymocytes. The receptors here all came from a boy younger than two with a congenital heart defect.

The rearrangement links TRBV28 to TRBJ2-5; D may be TRBD2 (5 bases). The J call is doubtful: the DNA matches TRBJ2-7 better. The CDR3 runs to 11 residues. CDR1 MDHEN and CDR2 SYDVKM come from the germline V gene. CDR3 nucleotide sequence: TGTGCCAGCGGTCGGGACTACGAGCAGTACTTC. Translated, it gives CASGRDYEQYF.

The chain couples TRBV5-4 to TRBJ1-2; 9 nucleotides match TRBD1. The CDR3 has 18 residues. V lost 1 base and J lost 0; bases outside the gene matches: 10. CDR1 is SGHNT, CDR2 YYREEE, per germline (reference sequence). CDR3 in DNA: TGTGCCAGCAGCTTGAGGGGGGACAGGGCTGGGACTAACTATGGCTACACCTTC. It specifies CASSLRGDRAGTNYGYTF.

This clone was counted a few times. This rearrangement joins TRBV7-9 to TRBJ2-2; 9 positions match TRBD2. The germline gives CDR1 SEHNR, CDR2 FQNEAQ (reference sequence). Trimming removed 2 bases from V and 0 bases from J; junction bases left unmatched: 4. The CDR3 has 17 residues. CDR3 in DNA: TGTGCCAGCAGCTTATTGGAGCGGGAGGCGAACACCGGGGAGCTGTTTTTT. Translation: CASSLLEREANTGELFF.

This sequence joins TRBV5-5 and TRBJ1-4; D is possibly TRBD1 (6 bases). Germline CDR1 is SGHKS and CDR2 is YYEKEE (reference sequence). CDR3 length equals 14 residues. The V gene lost 4 bases and the J gene lost 4 bases, with 11 bases spanning the gap. CDR3 sequence: CASSPRQDNEKLFF. As DNA, the CDR3 is TGTGCCAGCAGCCCACGACAGGATAATGAAAAACTGTTTTTT.

The chain couples TRBV2 to TRBJ2-1, with 9 bases identical to TRBD2. Germline values: CDR1 SNHLY, CDR2 FYNNEI. This CDR3 contains 15 residues. V shed 9 bases, J shed 5 bases, and the junction held 11 bases outside the gene matches. This CDR3 reads CASRRGLAGNNEQFF. DNA of the CDR3: TGTGCCAGTAGACGTGGGCTAGCGGGGAACAATGAGCAGTTCTTC.

The genes are TRBV27 and TRBJ2-5; tentative D call: TRBD1 (6 bases). The V end lost 5 bases, the J end lost 5 bases, and 6 bases lay between the germline ends. Germline-derived CDR1 and CDR2 are MNHEY and SMNVEV (reference sequence). The length of the CDR3 is 11 residues. CDR3 nucleotide sequence: TGTGCCAGCAGTCAGGGGGAGACCCAGTACTTC. This translates into CASSQGETQYF.

V is TRBV4-3 and J is TRBJ1-2; D is possibly TRBD1 (6 bases). This CDR3 contains 15 residues. Per the germline V gene, CDR1 is LGHNA and CDR2 is YSLEER. With 4 bases removed from V and 3 bases from J, the gap between germline ends came to 15 bases. The CDR3 spells CASSPVRTGYYGYTF. Here the CDR3 DNA reads TGCGCCAGCAGCCCAGTAAGAACAGGGTACTATGGCTACACCTTC.

The rearrangement joins TRBV10-3 to TRBJ2-3; weak D call: TRBD1 (6 bases). CDR1 and CDR2 (germline): ENHRY, SYGVKD. The CDR3 contains 17 residues. The germline V and J ends were trimmed by 0 bases and 2 bases, with 15 bases remaining between them. CDR3 coding DNA: TGTGCCATCAGTGAGTCGAGAGCAGGGGTCCACACAGATACGCAGTATTTT. It is translated as CAISESRAGVHTDTQYF.

This clone was observed a handful of times. The chain couples TRBV4-3 to TRBJ2-1; 9 nucleotides align to TRBD2. Trimming cost V 0 bases and J 10 bases; bases outside gene matches: 16. This CDR3 comprises 18 residues. Germline V CDR1 and CDR2: LGHNA, YSLEER. The CDR3 coding sequence is TGCGCCAGCAGCCAAGATCGGGGGCGGGAGGGCCTTTTCGGGGAGCAGTTCTTC. Translation: CASSQDRGREGLFGEQFF.

The chain recombines TRBV4-1 with TRBJ2-1, with 10 nucleotides matching TRBD2. From germline, CDR1 is MGHRA and CDR2 YSYEKL. With V trimmed by 0 bases and J by 5 bases, 10 bases remained unmatched. The CDR3 spans 18 residues. The CDR3 is CASSQDGGRTSGNNEQFF. CDR3 nucleotides: TGCGCCAGCAGCCAAGATGGGGGCAGGACTAGCGGAAACAATGAGCAGTTCTTC.